The subject of this entry is one T cell receptor (beta chain). What it binds is unknown. The sample comes from a study of glioma-infiltrating T cells. Study-wide results and caveats: Non-neoplastic patients had below-expected tissue-blood divergence, while all gliomas exceeded expectation. Very few CDR3 sequences were shared between tissue and blood.

Trimming stripped 8 bases from V and 6 bases from J, with 14 bases between. The length of the CDR3 is 12 residues. Germline CDR1 and CDR2: MDHEN and SYDVKM. Using RNA template, CDR3s of TCR alpha and beta were amplified with iRepertoire arm-PCR. Tissue mRNA or PBMC total RNA, 100-400 ng, went into one-step reverse transcription and amplification. Each CDR3 protein gets one entry after TCRdb re-called the multiplex PCR reads with MiXCR. The sample holds roughly 20,000 distinct CDR3 sequences; 20% to 25% are singletons and the top ten take less than 15%. The receptor was isolated from a human donor with low-grade glioma or glioblastoma, undergoing nonglioma brain surgery, or in good health (not recorded which). The source material was glioma tissue, nonneoplastic brain tissue, or PBMCs (not recorded which). V gene TRBV28 combines with J gene TRBJ2-7, with D perhaps matching TRBD2 (6 bases). CDR3 coding DNA: TGTGCCAGCGGGCGACTAGATCGCGAGCAGTACTTC. As protein: CASGRLDREQYF.